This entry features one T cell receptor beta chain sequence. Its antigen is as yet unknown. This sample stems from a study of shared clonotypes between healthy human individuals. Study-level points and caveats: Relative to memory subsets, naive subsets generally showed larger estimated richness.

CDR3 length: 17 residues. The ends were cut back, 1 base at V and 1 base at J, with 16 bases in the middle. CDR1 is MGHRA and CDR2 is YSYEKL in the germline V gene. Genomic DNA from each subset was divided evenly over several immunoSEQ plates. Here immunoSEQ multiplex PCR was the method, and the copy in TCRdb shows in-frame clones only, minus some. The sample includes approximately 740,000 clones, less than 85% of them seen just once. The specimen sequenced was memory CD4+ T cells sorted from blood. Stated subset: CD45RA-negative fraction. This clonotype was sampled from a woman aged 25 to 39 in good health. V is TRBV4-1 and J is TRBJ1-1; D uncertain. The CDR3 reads CASSQASFLGSNTEAFF. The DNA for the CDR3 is TGCGCCAGCAGCCAAGCTTCGTTTCTAGGGTCGAACACTGAAGCTTTCTTT.